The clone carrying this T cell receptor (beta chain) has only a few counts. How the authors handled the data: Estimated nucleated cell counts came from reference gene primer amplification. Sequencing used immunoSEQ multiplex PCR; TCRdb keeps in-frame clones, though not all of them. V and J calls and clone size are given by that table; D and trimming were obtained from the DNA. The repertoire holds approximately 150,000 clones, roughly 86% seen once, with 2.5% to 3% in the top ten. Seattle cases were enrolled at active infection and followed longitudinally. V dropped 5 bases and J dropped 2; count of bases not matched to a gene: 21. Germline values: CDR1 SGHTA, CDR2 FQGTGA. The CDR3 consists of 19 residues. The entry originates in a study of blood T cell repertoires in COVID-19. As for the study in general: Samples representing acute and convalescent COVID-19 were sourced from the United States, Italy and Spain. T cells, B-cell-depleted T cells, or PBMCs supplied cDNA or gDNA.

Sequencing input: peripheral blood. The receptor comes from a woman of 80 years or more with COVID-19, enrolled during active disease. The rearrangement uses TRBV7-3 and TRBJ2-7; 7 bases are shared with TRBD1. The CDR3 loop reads CASSVETGTACSGPYEQYF. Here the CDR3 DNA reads TGTGCCAGCAGCGTAGAGACCGGGACAGCTTGTTCGGGCCCCTACGAGCAGTACTTC.